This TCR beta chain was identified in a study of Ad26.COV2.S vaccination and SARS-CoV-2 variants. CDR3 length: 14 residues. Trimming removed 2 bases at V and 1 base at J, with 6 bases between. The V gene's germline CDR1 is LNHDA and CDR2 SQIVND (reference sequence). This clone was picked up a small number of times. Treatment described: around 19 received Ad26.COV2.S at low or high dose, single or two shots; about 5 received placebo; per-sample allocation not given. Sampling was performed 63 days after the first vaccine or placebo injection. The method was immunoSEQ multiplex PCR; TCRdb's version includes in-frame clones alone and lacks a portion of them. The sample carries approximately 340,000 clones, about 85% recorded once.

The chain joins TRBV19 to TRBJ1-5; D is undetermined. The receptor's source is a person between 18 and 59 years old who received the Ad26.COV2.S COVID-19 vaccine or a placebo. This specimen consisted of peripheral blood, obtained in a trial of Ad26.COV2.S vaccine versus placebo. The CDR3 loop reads CASSIYVSNQPQHF. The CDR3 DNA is TGTGCCAGTAGTATATACGTGAGCAATCAGCCCCAGCATTTT.